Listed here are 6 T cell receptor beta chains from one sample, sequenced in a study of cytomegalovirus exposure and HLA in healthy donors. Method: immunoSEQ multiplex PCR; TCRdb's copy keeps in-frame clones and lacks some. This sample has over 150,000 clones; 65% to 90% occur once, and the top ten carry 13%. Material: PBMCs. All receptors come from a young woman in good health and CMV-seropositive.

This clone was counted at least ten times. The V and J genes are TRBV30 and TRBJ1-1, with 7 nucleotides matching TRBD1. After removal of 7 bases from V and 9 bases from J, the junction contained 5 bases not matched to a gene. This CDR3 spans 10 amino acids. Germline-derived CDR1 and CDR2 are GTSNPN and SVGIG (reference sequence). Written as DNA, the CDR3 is TGTGCCTTACACAGGGGTAAAGCTTTCTTT. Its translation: CALHRGKAFF.

DNA of the CDR3: TGTGCCAGCAGCGTTGCCGGGACTAGCTACCACGAGCAGTACTTC. This translates into CASSVAGTSYHEQYF. The chain couples TRBV9 to TRBJ2-7; 9 bases agree with TRBD2. This CDR3 contains 15 residues. V trimming: 2 bases; J trimming: 5 bases; junction bases outside the gene matches: 8. Germline V gene lookup returns CDR1 SGDLS and CDR2 YYNGEE. Full variable domain (rest looked up from reference TRBV9 and TRBJ2-7): DSGVTQTPKHLITATGQRVTLRCSPRSGDLSVYWYQQSLDQGLQFLIQYYNGEERAKGNILERFSAQQFPDLHSELNLSSLELGDSALYFCASSVAGTSYHEQYFGPGTRLTVT.

The CDR3 nucleotides read TGTGCCAGCAGCATAGCCCGGACAGGGAAGGAAAGCAATCAGCCCCAGCATTTT. Protein: CASSIARTGKESNQPQHF. The chain uses TRBV28 and TRBJ1-5; TRBD1 matches 8 bases. The J segment lost 1 base and the V segment lost 6 bases, leaving 14 bases of the junction unmatched. Germline loops: CDR1 MDHEN, CDR2 SYDVKM. The CDR3 spans 18 residues.

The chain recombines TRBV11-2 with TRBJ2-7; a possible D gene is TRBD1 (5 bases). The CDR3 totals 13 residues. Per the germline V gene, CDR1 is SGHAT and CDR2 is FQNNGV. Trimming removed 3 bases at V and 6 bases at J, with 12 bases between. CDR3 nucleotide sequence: TGTGCCAGCAGCTTCTCGGGCAGGGCCGAGCAGTACTTC. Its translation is CASSFSGRAEQYF.

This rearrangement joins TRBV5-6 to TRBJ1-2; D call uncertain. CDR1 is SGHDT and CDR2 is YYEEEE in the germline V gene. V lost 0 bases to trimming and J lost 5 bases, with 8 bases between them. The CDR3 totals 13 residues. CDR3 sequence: CASSLARSYGYTF. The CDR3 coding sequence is TGTGCCAGCAGCTTGGCGCGTAGTTATGGCTACACCTTC.

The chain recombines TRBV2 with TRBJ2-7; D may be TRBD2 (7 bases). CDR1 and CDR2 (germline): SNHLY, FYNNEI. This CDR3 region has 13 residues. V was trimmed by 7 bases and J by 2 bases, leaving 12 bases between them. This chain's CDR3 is CASKEGGAYEQYF. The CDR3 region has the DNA TGTGCCAGCAAAGAGGGGGGGGCCTACGAGCAGTACTTC.